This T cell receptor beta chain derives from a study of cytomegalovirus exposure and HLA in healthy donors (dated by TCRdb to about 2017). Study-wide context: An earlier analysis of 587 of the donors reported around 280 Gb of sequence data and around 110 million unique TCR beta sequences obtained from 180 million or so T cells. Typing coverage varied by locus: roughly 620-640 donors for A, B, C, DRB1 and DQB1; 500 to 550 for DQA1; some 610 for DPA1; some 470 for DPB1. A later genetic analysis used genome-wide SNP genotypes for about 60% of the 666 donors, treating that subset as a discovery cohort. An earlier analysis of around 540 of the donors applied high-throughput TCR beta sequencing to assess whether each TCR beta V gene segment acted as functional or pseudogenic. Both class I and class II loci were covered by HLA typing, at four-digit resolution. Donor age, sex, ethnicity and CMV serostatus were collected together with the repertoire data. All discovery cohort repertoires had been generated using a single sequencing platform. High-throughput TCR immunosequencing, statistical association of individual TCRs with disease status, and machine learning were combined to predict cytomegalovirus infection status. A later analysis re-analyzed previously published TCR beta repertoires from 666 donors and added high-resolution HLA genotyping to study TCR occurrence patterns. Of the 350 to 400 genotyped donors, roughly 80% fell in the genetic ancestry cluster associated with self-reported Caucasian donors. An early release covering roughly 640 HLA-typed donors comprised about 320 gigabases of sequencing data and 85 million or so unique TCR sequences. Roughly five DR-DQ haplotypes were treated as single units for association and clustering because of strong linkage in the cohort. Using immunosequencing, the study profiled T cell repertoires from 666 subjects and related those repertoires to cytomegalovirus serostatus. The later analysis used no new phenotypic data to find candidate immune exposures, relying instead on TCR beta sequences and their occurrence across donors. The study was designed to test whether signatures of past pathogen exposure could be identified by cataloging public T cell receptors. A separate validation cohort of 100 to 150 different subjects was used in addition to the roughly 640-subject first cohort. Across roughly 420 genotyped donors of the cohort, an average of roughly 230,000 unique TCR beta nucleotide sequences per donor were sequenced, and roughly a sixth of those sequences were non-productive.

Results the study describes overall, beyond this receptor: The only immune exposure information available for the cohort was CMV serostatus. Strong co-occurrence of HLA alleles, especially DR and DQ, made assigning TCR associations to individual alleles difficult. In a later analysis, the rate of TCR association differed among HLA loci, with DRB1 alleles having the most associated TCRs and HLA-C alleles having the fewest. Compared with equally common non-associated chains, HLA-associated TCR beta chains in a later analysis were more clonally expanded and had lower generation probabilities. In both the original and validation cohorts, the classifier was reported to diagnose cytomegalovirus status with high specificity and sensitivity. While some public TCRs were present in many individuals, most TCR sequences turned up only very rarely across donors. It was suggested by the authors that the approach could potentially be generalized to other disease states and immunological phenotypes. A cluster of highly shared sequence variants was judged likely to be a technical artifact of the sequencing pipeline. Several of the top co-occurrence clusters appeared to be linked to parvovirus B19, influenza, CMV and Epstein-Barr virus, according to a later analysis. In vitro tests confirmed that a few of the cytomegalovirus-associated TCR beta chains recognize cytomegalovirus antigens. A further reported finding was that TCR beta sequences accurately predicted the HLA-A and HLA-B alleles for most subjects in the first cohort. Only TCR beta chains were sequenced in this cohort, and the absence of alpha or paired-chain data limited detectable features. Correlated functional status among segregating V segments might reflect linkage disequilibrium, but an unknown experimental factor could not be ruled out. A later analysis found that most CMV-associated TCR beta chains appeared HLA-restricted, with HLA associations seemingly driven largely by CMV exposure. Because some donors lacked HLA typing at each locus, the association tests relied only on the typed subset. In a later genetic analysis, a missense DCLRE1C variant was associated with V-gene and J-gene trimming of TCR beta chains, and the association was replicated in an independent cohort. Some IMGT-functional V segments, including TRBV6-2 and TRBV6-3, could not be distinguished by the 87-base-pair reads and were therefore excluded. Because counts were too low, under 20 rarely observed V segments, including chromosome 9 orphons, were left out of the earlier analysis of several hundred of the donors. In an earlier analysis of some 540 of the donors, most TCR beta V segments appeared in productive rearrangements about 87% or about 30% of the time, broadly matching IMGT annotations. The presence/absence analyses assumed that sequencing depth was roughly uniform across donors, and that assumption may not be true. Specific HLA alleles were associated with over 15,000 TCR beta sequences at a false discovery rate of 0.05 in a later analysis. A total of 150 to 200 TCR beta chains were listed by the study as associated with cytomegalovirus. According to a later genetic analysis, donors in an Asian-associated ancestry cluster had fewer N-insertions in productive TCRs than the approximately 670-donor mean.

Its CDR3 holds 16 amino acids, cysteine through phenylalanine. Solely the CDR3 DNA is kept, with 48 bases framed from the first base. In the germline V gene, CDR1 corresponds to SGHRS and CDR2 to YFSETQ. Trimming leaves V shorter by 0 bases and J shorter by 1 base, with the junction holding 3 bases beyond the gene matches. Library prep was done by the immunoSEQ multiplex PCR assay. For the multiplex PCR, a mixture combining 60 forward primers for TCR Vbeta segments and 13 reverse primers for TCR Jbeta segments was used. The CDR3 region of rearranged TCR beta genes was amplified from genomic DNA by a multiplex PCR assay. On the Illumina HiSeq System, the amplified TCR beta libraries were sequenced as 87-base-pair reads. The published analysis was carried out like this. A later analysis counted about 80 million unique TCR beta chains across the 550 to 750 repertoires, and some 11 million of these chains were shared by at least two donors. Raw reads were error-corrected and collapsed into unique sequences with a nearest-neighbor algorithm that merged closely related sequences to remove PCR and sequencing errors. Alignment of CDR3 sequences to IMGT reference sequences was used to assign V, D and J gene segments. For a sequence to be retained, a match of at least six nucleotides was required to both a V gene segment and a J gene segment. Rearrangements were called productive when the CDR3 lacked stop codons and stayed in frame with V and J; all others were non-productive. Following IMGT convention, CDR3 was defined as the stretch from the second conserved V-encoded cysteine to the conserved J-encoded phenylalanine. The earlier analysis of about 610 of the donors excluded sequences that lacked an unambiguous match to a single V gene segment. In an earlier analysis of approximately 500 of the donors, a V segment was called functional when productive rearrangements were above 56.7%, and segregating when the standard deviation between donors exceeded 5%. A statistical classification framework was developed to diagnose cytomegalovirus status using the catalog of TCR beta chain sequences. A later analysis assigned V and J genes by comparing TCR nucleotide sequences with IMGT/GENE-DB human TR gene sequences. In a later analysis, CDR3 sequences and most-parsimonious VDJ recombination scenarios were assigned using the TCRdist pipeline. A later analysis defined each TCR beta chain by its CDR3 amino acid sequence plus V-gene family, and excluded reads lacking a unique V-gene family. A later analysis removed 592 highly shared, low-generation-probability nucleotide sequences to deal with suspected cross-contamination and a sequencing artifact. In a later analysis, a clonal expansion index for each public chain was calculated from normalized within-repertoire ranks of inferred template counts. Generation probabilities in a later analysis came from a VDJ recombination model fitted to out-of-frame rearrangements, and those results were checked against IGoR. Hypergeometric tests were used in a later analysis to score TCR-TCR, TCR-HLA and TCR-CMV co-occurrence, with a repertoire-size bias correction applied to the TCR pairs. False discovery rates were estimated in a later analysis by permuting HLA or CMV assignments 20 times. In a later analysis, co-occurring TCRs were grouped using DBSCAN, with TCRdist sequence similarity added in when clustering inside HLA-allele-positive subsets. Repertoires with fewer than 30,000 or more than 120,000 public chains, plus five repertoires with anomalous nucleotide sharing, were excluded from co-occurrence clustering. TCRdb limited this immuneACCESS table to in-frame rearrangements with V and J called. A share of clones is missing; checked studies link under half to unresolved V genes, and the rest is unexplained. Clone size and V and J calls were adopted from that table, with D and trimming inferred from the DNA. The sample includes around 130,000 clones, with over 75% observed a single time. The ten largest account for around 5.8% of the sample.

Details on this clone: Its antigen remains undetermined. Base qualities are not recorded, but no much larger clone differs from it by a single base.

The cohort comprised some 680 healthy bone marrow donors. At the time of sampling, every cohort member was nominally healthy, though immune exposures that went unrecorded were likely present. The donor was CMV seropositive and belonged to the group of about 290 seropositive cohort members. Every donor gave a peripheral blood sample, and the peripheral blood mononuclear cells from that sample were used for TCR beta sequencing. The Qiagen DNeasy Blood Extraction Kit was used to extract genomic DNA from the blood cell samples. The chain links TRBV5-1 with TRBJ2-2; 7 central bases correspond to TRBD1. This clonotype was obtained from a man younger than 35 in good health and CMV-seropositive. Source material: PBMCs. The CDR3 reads CASSLVGQRNTGELFF. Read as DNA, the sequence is TGCGCCAGCAGCTTGGTGGGACAGCGGAACACCGGGGAGCTGTTTTTT.